The entry below describes one T cell receptor (beta chain). In the authors' workflow: Estimation of nucleated cell counts was performed using reference gene primer amplification. Assay used: immunoSEQ multiplex PCR; TCRdb lists only in-frame clones, some missing. The V and J calls and the clone size are those of that table, but D and trimming were determined from the DNA. The sample includes 200,000 to 300,000 clones, about 84% of them seen just once. The data were obtained in a study of blood T cell repertoires in COVID-19. Study information: T cells, B-cell-depleted T cells, or PBMCs provided the cDNA or gDNA that served as material.

Germline V lookup: CDR1 SGHTA, CDR2 FQGNSA. The V end lost 1 base, the J end lost 7 bases, and 10 bases lay between the germline ends. The CDR3 contains 14 residues. Sample: peripheral blood. The TCR comes from a woman aged 80 or over with acute or convalescent COVID-19. The V gene is TRBV7-2, the J gene TRBJ1-4; unclear D gene. CDR3 residues: CASSLDGRREKLFF. CDR3 DNA sequence: TGTGCCAGCAGCTTAGACGGGAGGCGTGAAAAACTGTTTTTT.